This T cell receptor beta chain is from a study of CD8+CD57+ T cells in acquired aplastic anemia. CDR3 and TCR beta VDJ profiling relied on genomic DNA as the template. TCRdb called the reads again in MiXCR, with one record for every CDR3 protein. In the table there are approximately 150,000 distinct CDR3 sequences, 71% of which are singletons. The CDR3 contains 16 residues. Germline V gene sequence: CDR1 SGDLS, CDR2 YYNGEE. Trimming left V 4 bases short and J 5 bases short, with 22 bases between. Flow cytometry had shown expanded CD8+CD57+ cells in the patients chosen for sequencing. Untreated patients provided the blood samples, with no therapy given before sampling.

V is TRBV9 and J is TRBJ2-7; D tentatively reads TRBD1 or TRBD2 (5 bases each). Material: sorted CD4+, CD8+, or CD8+CD57+ T cells (not recorded which) from PBMCs. The sequence derives from a human donor with aplastic anemia. The CDR3 DNA reads as TGTGCCAGCAGCCAAGTGGTCCGCTCAACGGGGCACGAGCAGTACTTC. It encodes CASSQVVRSTGHEQYF.